This T cell receptor (beta chain) was sequenced in a study of technical replicates of blood from four donors. The method was immunoSEQ multiplex PCR; TCRdb's version includes in-frame clones alone and lacks a portion of them. The table includes 45,000 to 55,000 clones, 94% detected once. The CDR3 loop spans 12 amino acids. The V segment lost 5 bases and the J segment 8 bases; nucleotides outside the gene matches: 3. The germline V gene encodes CDR1 ENHRY and CDR2 SYGVKD. The V gene is TRBV10-3, the J gene TRBJ2-1; 7 bases align to TRBD1. Sequencing input: T cells isolated from PBMCs. This receptor was taken from a human donor in good health. The CDR3 DNA sequence: TGTGCCATCAGTTACAGGGGCGATGAGCAGTTCTTC. Translating it yields CAISYRGDEQFF.